Presented here are 18 T cell receptor beta chains from one specimen sequenced in a study of cytomegalovirus exposure and HLA in healthy donors. It was with 60 Vbeta and 13 Jbeta primers that the PCR ran. The table came from immunoSEQ multiplex PCR; TCRdb's copy has only in-frame clones and leaves some out. The sample has roughly 130,000 clones; roughly three quarters are singletons. Material: PBMCs. These receptors all stem from a woman in her 40s in good health and CMV-seronegative.

V gene TRBV5-1 combines with J gene TRBJ2-7; 10 nucleotides align to TRBD1. CDR3 size: 13 residues. Per the germline V gene, CDR1 is SGHRS and CDR2 is YFSETQ. With V trimmed by 8 bases and J by 4 bases, 6 bases remained unmatched. Here the CDR3 DNA reads TGCGCCAGTACCGGGACAGGGGTGTACGAGCAGTACTTC. Amino acids: CASTGTGVYEQYF.

A single count supports this clone. This chain joins TRBV5-1 and TRBJ2-7; the match to TRBD1 covers 7 bases. Trimming at V came to 6 bases and at J to 5 bases, leaving 5 bases not matched to a gene. The CDR3 runs to 12 residues. Germline CDR1 reads SGHRS; CDR2 reads YFSETQ. The CDR3: CASTTGSHEQYF. In nucleotides, the CDR3 is TGCGCCAGCACGACAGGGAGCCACGAGCAGTACTTC. The whole variable domain, filled in from reference TRBV5-1 and TRBJ2-7, reads KAGVTQTPRYLIKTRGQQVTLSCSPISGHRSVSWYQQTPGQGLQFLFEYFSETQRNKGNFPGRFSGRQFSNSRSEMNVSTLELGDSALYLCASTTGSHEQYFGPGTRLTVT.

V gene TRBV29-1 combines with J gene TRBJ2-7; 7 nucleotides line up with TRBD2. This CDR3 is built from 14 residues. Per the germline V gene, CDR1 is SQVTM and CDR2 is ANQGSEA. With V trimmed by 5 bases and J by 0 bases, 7 bases remained unmatched. The CDR3 DNA reads as TGCAGCGTTAAACCGGGACTACACTCCTACGAGCAGTACTTC. It yields the protein CSVKPGLHSYEQYF.

The rearrangement links TRBV1 to TRBJ2-7; the table's D call, TRBD2, was not checked against the DNA. TRBV1 is a documented pseudogene. This CDR3 is 18 amino acids long. As DNA, the CDR3 is TGCACCAGCAGCCAGCCGTTAGCGGGAGGCCTAAAGGGCCCCGAGCAGTACTTC. It encodes CTSSQPLAGGLKGPEQYF.

The rearrangement joins TRBV7-3 to TRBJ2-1; 10 bases line up with TRBD1. Germline V gives CDR1 SGHTA, CDR2 FQGTGA. This CDR3 comprises 15 residues. The junction had 6 bases not matched to a gene; V was cut back by 4 bases and J by 6 bases. CDR3 in amino acids: CASSSTGTGVNEQFF. The CDR3 bases are TGTGCCAGCAGCTCCACCGGGACAGGGGTCAATGAGCAGTTCTTC.

The chain joins TRBV14 to TRBJ2-7; TRBD2 might be the D (5 bases). Trimming stripped 3 bases from V and 2 bases from J, with 14 bases between. The CDR3 has 15 residues. Germline-derived CDR1 and CDR2 are SGHDN and FVKESK. The CDR3, as DNA: TGTGCCAGCAGCCACATTAGCGACCTAGCCTACGAGCAGTACTTC. This translates into CASSHISDLAYEQYF.

This chain joins TRBV7-3 and TRBJ2-7; possibly TRBD1 for D (6 bases). V lost 2 bases to trimming and J lost 2 bases, with 10 bases between them. The CDR3 is 14 residues long. CDR1 is SGHTA and CDR2 is FQGTGA in the germline V gene. The DNA of the CDR3 is TGTGCCAGCAGCTTATTGCCAGGGGCCTACGAGCAGTACTTC. The encoded protein is CASSLLPGAYEQYF.

The chain joins TRBV6-5 to TRBJ2-2, with D possibly being TRBD1 (7 bases). Germline V gene lookup returns CDR1 MNHEY and CDR2 SVGAGI. The CDR3 consists of 15 residues. V gave up 7 bases and J gave up 5 bases, with 17 bases separating them. This chain's CDR3 is CASIHGGTVTGELFF. CDR3 in DNA: TGTGCCAGCATCCACGGAGGGACAGTGACCGGGGAGCTGTTTTTT.

The chain carries TRBV12-5 and TRBJ2-7; 8 bases are shared with TRBD1. Trimming took 3 bases from V and 5 from J; bases not matched to a gene: 6. The V gene's germline CDR1 is LGHNT and CDR2 FRNRAP. The CDR3 contains 14 residues. The CDR3 sequence: CASGFSDRDHEQYF. The CDR3 region has the DNA TGTGCTAGTGGTTTTTCGGACAGGGACCACGAGCAGTACTTC.

The chain carries TRBV7-3 and TRBJ1-6; tentative D call: TRBD1 (5 bases). The CDR3 consists of 19 residues. The V gene lost 5 bases and the J gene lost 6 bases, with 26 bases spanning the gap. Germline CDR1 reads SGHTA; CDR2 reads FQGTGA. For the CDR3, the DNA is TGTGCCAGCAGCACTCAGGTACGGGGGGTGGTTCAGCGTAATTCACCCCTCCACTTT. Translated, it gives CASSTQVRGVVQRNSPLHF.

This chain connects TRBV30 to TRBJ2-1; D uncertain. This CDR3 is built from 13 residues. CDR1 GTSNPN and CDR2 SVGIG come from the germline V gene (reference sequence). V dropped 0 bases and J dropped 5 bases, with 8 bases sitting between them. CDR3: CAWSVRQNNEQFF. In DNA form, the CDR3 reads TGTGCCTGGAGTGTACGCCAGAACAATGAGCAGTTCTTC.

This chain uses TRBV27 with TRBJ2-7, with D possibly TRBD2 on 5 matching bases. CDR3 size: 13 residues. The V end lost 4 bases, the J end lost 2 bases, and 9 bases lay between the germline ends. Germline V lookup: CDR1 MNHEY, CDR2 SMNVEV (reference sequence). CDR3 loop: CASSWEKAYEQYF. The CDR3 region has the DNA TGTGCCAGCAGTTGGGAGAAGGCCTACGAGCAGTACTTC.

The chain combines TRBV5-1 with TRBJ1-2; D not certain. V was pared by 0 bases and J by 5 bases, with 14 bases between. The CDR3 length is 15 residues. Germline CDR1 is SGHRS and CDR2 is YFSETQ. The CDR3: CASSLDLATPYGYTF. As DNA, the CDR3 is TGCGCCAGCAGCTTGGATTTGGCAACACCTTATGGCTACACCTTC.

The chain carries TRBV28 and TRBJ1-2; D perhaps matches TRBD1 (6 bases). The germline gives CDR1 MDHEN, CDR2 SYDVKM. V was shortened by 2 bases and J by 6 bases, with 13 bases between the two germline ends. This CDR3 region has 14 residues. The CDR3 nucleotides read TGTGCCAGCAGTTTACCCCAGGGGCGGCATGGCTACACCTTC. It specifies CASSLPQGRHGYTF.

The chain carries TRBV11-2 and TRBJ2-3; 9 bases are a match to TRBD2. With 1 base clipped from V and 3 bases from J, the junction kept 2 bases outside the gene matches. Germline CDR1 is SGHAT and CDR2 is FQNNGV. This CDR3 is 15 amino acids long. The CDR3 nucleotides read TGTGCCAGCAGCTTAGTTAGCGGGAGAACAGATACGCAGTATTTT. It encodes CASSLVSGRTDTQYF.

This sequence joins TRBV2 and TRBJ1-1; D possibly corresponds to TRBD1 (5 bases). Germline lookup yields CDR1 SNHLY and CDR2 FYNNEI. V gave up 4 bases and J gave up 3 bases, with 18 bases separating them. The CDR3 totals 16 residues. The CDR3 sequence: CASSAGVWGLDTEAFF. The CDR3 DNA is TGTGCCAGCAGTGCCGGTGTATGGGGCTTGGACACTGAAGCTTTCTTT. Full variable domain (remainder filled in from reference TRBV2 and TRBJ1-1): EPEVTQTPSHQVTQMGQEVILRCVPISNHLYFYWYRQILGQKVEFLVSFYNNEISEKSEIFDDQFSVERPDGSNFTLKIRSTKLEDSAMYFCASSAGVWGLDTEAFFGQGTRLTVV.

The chain combines TRBV7-3 with TRBJ2-2; TRBD2 agrees at 10 bases. The CDR3 loop spans 17 amino acids. Germline CDR1 and CDR2: SGHTA and FQGTGA. V lost 2 bases, J lost 3 bases, and 6 bases stayed unmatched. CDR3 sequence: CASSLDSGRSYTGELFF. CDR3 sequence (DNA): TGTGCCAGCAGCTTAGATAGCGGGAGGAGTTACACCGGGGAGCTGTTTTTT. Full variable domain (missing parts from reference TRBV7-3 and TRBJ2-2): GAGVSQTPSNKVTEKGKYVELRCDPISGHTALYWYRQSLGQGPEFLIYFQGTGAADDSGLPNDRFFAVRPEGSVSTLKIQRTERGDSAVYLCASSLDSGRSYTGELFFGEGSRLTVL.

This chain connects TRBV5-6 to TRBJ1-6; D uncertain. V gave up 4 bases and J gave up 8 bases, with 10 bases separating them. In germline, CDR1 is SGHDT, CDR2 YYEEEE. This CDR3 is 13 amino acids long. The CDR3 reads CASSTRQDSPLHF. The CDR3 DNA reads TGTGCCAGCAGCACGCGCCAGGATTCACCCCTCCACTTT.